Listed below are T cell receptor beta chains from one sample, sequenced in a study of siplizumab effects on memory and regulatory T cells. TCRdb keeps only in-frame clones here, not all; method: immunoSEQ multiplex PCR. The data hold 100,000 or so clones, with about nine tenths observed a single time. The sequencing input was non-Treg CD4+ T cells sorted from blood. These receptor sequences come from a human donor in good health. Each CDR3 is given with its conserved first and last residue. A D gene is named only where the DNA matches it firmly. Clone size appears in some rows only: once, few, many, or a class for an expanded clone.

CDR3 length,D gene,J gene,clone size,V gene,CDR3 protein,CDR3 DNA
15,-,TRBJ2-7,once,TRBV7-2,CASSSNRHGLVPQYF,TGTGCCAGCAGCTCTAATCGACACGGGCTAGTGCCGCAGTACTTC
13,-,TRBJ1-5,-,TRBV13,CASSPGVNQPQHF,TGTGCCAGCAGCCCGGGGGTCAATCAGCCCCAGCATTTT
18,TRBD1,TRBJ2-1,once,TRBV4-1,CASSQETQGARSYNEQFF,TGCGCCAGCAGCCAAGAGACACAGGGGGCCCGATCCTACAATGAGCAGTTCTTC
12,-,TRBJ1-2,-,TRBV30,CAWSPSSYGYTF,TGTGCCTGGAGCCCCTCCTCCTATGGCTACACCTTC
14,-,TRBJ1-2,-,TRBV2,CASREDGTNYGYTF,TGTGCCAGCAGAGAAGACGGAACTAACTATGGCTACACCTTC
12,TRBD1,TRBJ2-7,-,TRBV6-6,CASSLQGDEQYF,TGTGCCAGCAGCCTACAGGGGGACGAGCAGTACTTC
13,-,TRBJ1-2,-,TRBV29-1,CSVEDGRVYGYTF,TGCAGCGTTGAAGATGGCAGGGTCTATGGCTACACCTTC
18,-,TRBJ1-3,-,TRBV4-3,CASSQAYSAGDRGNTIYF,TGCGCCAGCAGCCAAGCTTATTCCGCAGGGGATAGGGGAAACACCATATATTTT
16,TRBD2,TRBJ2-2,once,TRBV25-1,CASRLSGRAFTGELFF,TGTGCCAGCAGACTTAGCGGGAGGGCCTTCACCGGGGAGCTGTTTTTT
14,-,TRBJ2-2,-,TRBV6-1,CASRSDSNTGELFF,TGTGCCAGCCGGTCCGATTCGAACACCGGGGAGCTGTTTTTT
15,-,TRBJ2-7,-,TRBV30,CAWSKHRVPPYEQYF,TGTGCCTGGAGTAAACACAGGGTACCTCCTTACGAGCAGTACTTC
13,-,TRBJ1-4,-,TRBV27,CASSSGLTEKLFF,TGTGCCAGCAGTTCGGGACTGACGGAAAAACTGTTTTTT
15,-,TRBJ2-1,-,TRBV14,CASSQEWVGAREQFF,TGTGCCAGCAGCCAAGAATGGGTGGGGGCCCGTGAGCAGTTCTTC
14,TRBD1,TRBJ1-1,-,TRBV29-1,CSALGQDLNTEAFF,TGCAGCGCCCTCGGACAGGACCTGAACACTGAAGCTTTCTTT
13,-,TRBJ2-7,-,TRBV7-2,CASSRQSSYEQYF,TGTGCCAGCAGCCGACAGAGCTCCTACGAGCAGTACTTC
14,-,TRBJ1-6,-,TRBV28,CASSPGTGNSPLHF,TGTGCCAGCAGTCCCGGGACCGGAAATTCACCCCTCCACTTT
15,-,TRBJ2-1,few,TRBV6-4,CASSDSIRSYNEQFF,TGTGCCAGCAGTGACTCCATCCGCTCCTACAATGAGCAGTTCTTC
14,-,TRBJ2-7,-,TRBV10-3,CAISVGGGTAEQYF,TGTGCCATCAGTGTTGGTGGGGGAACGGCCGAGCAGTACTTC
15,-,TRBJ2-1,-,TRBV28,CASSAPNGIYNEQFF,TGTGCCAGCAGTGCCCCCAACGGGATTTACAATGAGCAGTTCTTC
14,-,TRBJ2-7,-,TRBV27,CASSFLTSSYEQYF,TGTGCCAGCAGTTTTCTGACAAGCTCCTACGAGCAGTACTTC
13,-,TRBJ1-5,-,TRBV30,CAWSVQGNQPQHF,TGTGCCTGGAGTGTGCAGGGTAATCAGCCCCAGCATTTT
16,-,TRBJ1-3,-,TRBV5-1,CASTRGGISSGNTIYF,TGCGCCAGCACCCGGGGCGGGATTTCCTCTGGAAACACCATATATTTT
13,-,TRBJ2-7,once,TRBV5-4,CASSLGQGGEQYF,TGTGCCAGCAGCTTGGGCCAGGGCGGCGAGCAGTACTTC
15,-,TRBJ2-7,once,TRBV2,CASNPRGGIIYEQYF,TGTGCCAGCAATCCGCGTGGAGGGATAATCTACGAGCAGTACTTC
15,-,TRBJ2-1,-,TRBV27,CASSLFSLSGGEQFF,TGTGCCAGCAGTTTATTCTCCCTCAGTGGGGGTGAGCAGTTCTTC
14,-,TRBJ1-1,-,TRBV5-1,CASSWGSSNTEAFF,TGCGCCAGCAGCTGGGGTTCCTCGAACACTGAAGCTTTCTTT
15,TRBD1,TRBJ1-2,-,TRBV18,CASSPAADRSYGYTF,TGTGCCAGCTCACCCGCCGCGGACAGGAGCTATGGCTACACCTTC
20,TRBD2,TRBJ2-1,-,TRBV15,CATSGTPSGRLLSGYNEQFF,TGTGCCACCAGCGGAACTCCTAGCGGGAGGCTTCTCTCGGGTTACAATGAGCAGTTCTTC
15,-,TRBJ1-5,-,TRBV19,CASETGEKRYQPQHF,TGTGCCAGTGAAACCGGGGAAAAAAGGTATCAGCCCCAGCATTTT
15,TRBD1,TRBJ1-2,-,TRBV7-2,CASSISGQGAFGYTF,TGTGCCAGCAGCATATCAGGACAGGGGGCGTTTGGCTACACCTTC
16,-,TRBJ2-7,-,TRBV28,CASSPPPGPTGYEQYF,TGTGCCAGCAGTCCACCTCCGGGACCAACCGGGTACGAGCAGTACTTC
15,-,TRBJ2-3,-,TRBV4-1,CASSQKYSSTDTQYF,TGCGCCAGCAGCCAAAAGTATTCTAGCACAGATACGCAGTATTTT
15,TRBD2,TRBJ2-7,-,TRBV11-1,CASSLRTSGSYEQYF,TGTGCCAGCAGCTTAAGGACTAGCGGGAGTTACGAGCAGTACTTC
15,-,TRBJ1-5,-,TRBV7-8,CASSQGQFSNQPQHF,TGTGCCAGCAGCCAAGGACAGTTTAGCAATCAGCCCCAGCATTTT
15,-,TRBJ2-3,-,TRBV9,CASSVAPGRSPTQYF,TGTGCCAGCAGCGTGGCCCCGGGACGGTCCCCGACGCAGTATTTT
15,TRBD1,TRBJ2-3,-,TRBV27,CASSLLGRGTDTQYF,TGTGCCAGCAGTTTATTGGGCAGGGGGACAGATACGCAGTATTTT
15,-,TRBJ2-2,-,TRBV14,CASSRPGANTGELFF,TGTGCCAGCAGCCGTCCAGGGGCGAACACCGGGGAGCTGTTTTTT
14,-,TRBJ1-3,-,TRBV6-1,CASSETGSGNTIYF,TGTGCCAGCAGTGAAACAGGGTCTGGAAACACCATATATTTT
15,TRBD2,TRBJ2-1,-,TRBV6-5,CASSYRASGLDEQFF,TGTGCCAGCAGTTACCGGGCTAGCGGGCTGGATGAGCAGTTCTTC
14,-,TRBJ2-7,-,TRBV7-2,CASSFYGSGYEQYF,TGTGCCAGCAGCTTCTACGGGAGTGGCTACGAGCAGTACTTC
15,TRBD2,TRBJ2-7,-,TRBV28,CASNPPGTTSYEQYF,TGTGCCAGCAACCCCCCAGGGACTACGTCCTACGAGCAGTACTTC
12,-,TRBJ2-5,-,TRBV12-5,CASSAEGETQYF,TGTGCTAGTTCCGCGGAGGGGGAGACCCAGTACTTC
13,-,TRBJ2-7,-,TRBV5-1,CASSFTTGDEQYF,TGCGCCAGCAGCTTCACAACTGGGGACGAGCAGTACTTC
14,TRBD2,TRBJ2-1,-,TRBV29-1,CSVEGLAGVDEQFF,TGCAGCGTTGAGGGACTAGCGGGAGTCGATGAGCAGTTCTTC
13,-,TRBJ2-2,-,TRBV7-9,CASSLQATGELFF,TGTGCCAGCAGCTTACAGGCTACCGGGGAGCTGTTTTTT
16,TRBD1,TRBJ2-2,-,TRBV9,CASSSRGQGHTGELFF,TGTGCCAGCAGCTCCAGAGGACAGGGGCACACCGGGGAGCTGTTTTTT
13,TRBD1,TRBJ1-2,-,TRBV5-6,CASSLGQGGGYTF,TGTGCCAGCAGCTTGGGACAGGGAGGCGGCTACACCTTC
17,TRBD2,TRBJ2-1,-,TRBV11-2,CASRFARGTRVSNEQFF,TGTGCCAGCAGATTTGCCCGGGGGACTAGAGTTTCCAATGAGCAGTTCTTC
16,TRBD2,TRBJ2-3,-,TRBV5-4,CASSSKGLAGVDTQYF,TGTGCCAGCAGCTCGAAAGGACTAGCGGGAGTGGATACGCAGTATTTT
14,-,TRBJ2-5,-,TRBV19,CASTSGGAGETQYF,TGTGCCAGTACGTCTGGAGGGGCCGGAGAGACCCAGTACTTC
18,TRBD2,TRBJ2-6,-,TRBV15,CATSSRTSGPNGANVLTF,TGTGCCACCAGCAGCCGGACTAGCGGTCCCAATGGGGCCAACGTCCTGACTTTC
15,TRBD2,TRBJ2-4,few,TRBV29-1,CSVLFLAGGKNIQYF,TGCAGCGTCTTATTTTTGGCGGGAGGAAAGAACATTCAGTACTTC